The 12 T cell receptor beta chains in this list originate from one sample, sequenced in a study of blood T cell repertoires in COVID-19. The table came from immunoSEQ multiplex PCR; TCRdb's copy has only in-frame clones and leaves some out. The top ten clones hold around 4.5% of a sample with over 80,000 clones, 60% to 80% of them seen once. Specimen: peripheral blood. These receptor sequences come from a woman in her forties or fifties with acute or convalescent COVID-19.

The CDR3 DNA follows: TGTGCCAGTAGTATAGATGGGCCTAGTAAGAGGGGCAATCAGCCCCAGCATTTT. Amino acids: CASSIDGPSKRGNQPQHF. The rearrangement uses TRBV19 and TRBJ1-5; D is uncertain. CDR1 and CDR2 from the germline V gene are LNHDA and SQIVND (reference sequence). The CDR3 consists of 18 residues. Trimming left V 0 bases short and J 2 bases short, with 17 bases between. The variable domain in full, with the rest retrieved from reference TRBV19 and TRBJ1-5, is DGGITQSPKYLFRKEGQNVTLSCEQNLNHDAMYWYRQDPGQGLRLIYYSQIVNDFQKGDIAEGYSVSREKKESFPLTVTSAQKNPTAFYLCASSIDGPSKRGNQPQHFGDGTRLSIL.

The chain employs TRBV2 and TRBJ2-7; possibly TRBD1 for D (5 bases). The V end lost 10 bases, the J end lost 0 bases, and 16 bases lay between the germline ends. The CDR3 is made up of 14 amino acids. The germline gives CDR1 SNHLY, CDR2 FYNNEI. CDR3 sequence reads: CATQPRQSSYEQYF. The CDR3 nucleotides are TGTGCCACCCAGCCTCGACAGAGCTCCTACGAGCAGTACTTC.

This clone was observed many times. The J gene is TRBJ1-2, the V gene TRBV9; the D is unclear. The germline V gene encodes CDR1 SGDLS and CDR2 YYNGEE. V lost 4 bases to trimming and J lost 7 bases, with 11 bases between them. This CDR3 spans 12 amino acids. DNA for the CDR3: TGTGCCAGCAGCCCAGTGGGGAGTGGCTACACCTTC. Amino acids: CASSPVGSGYTF.

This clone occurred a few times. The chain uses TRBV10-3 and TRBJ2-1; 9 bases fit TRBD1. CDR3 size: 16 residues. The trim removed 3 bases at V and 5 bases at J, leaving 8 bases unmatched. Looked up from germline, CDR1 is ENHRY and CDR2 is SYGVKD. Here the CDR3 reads CAISEGRDRDDNEQFF. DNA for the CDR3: TGTGCCATCAGTGAAGGCCGGGACAGGGACGACAATGAGCAGTTCTTC.

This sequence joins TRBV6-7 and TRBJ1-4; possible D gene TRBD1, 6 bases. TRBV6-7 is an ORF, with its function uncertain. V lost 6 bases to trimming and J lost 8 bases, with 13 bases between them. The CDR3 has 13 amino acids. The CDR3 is CASRDRSGEKLFF. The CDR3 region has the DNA TGTGCCAGCAGAGACAGGTCGGGAGAAAAACTGTTTTTT.

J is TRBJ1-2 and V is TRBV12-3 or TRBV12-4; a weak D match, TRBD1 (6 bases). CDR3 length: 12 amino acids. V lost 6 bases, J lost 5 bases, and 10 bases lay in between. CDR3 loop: CASSSGTYGYTF. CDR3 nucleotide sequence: TGTGCCAGCAGCTCGGGGACATATGGCTACACCTTC.

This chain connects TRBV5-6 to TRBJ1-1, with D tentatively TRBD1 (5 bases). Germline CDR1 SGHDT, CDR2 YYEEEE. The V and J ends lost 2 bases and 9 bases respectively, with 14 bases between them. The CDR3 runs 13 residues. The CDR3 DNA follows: TGTGCCAGCAGCTTACAGGTGCTACCAAAAGCTTTCTTT. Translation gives CASSLQVLPKAFF.

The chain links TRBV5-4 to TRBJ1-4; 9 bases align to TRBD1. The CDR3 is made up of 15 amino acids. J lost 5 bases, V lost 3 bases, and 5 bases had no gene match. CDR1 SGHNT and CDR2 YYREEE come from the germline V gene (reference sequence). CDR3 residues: CASSSGTGRNEKLFF. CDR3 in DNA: TGTGCCAGCAGCTCCGGGACAGGGAGAAATGAAAAACTGTTTTTT.

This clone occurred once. The CDR3 coding sequence is TGTGCCACCAGCAGTGGATCAGGGTACACTGAAGCTTTCTTT. Translated, it gives CATSSGSGYTEAFF. This sequence joins TRBV15 and TRBJ1-1; a weak D match, TRBD1 (5 bases). The CDR3 has 14 residues. Germline CDR1 reads LNHNV; CDR2 reads YYDKDF (reference sequence). Trimming pared 3 bases from V and 3 bases from J, leaving 11 bases between.

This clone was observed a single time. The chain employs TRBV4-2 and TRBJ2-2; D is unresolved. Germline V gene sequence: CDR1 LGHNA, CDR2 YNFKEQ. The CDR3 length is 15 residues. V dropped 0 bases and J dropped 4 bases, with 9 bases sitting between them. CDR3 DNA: TGTGCCAGCAGCCAAGAACCCCACATCACCGGGGAGCTGTTTTTT. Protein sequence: CASSQEPHITGELFF.

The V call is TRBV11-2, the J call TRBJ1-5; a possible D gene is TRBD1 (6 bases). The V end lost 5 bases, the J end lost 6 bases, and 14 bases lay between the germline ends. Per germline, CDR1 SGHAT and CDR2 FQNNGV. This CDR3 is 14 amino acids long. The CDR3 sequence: CASSPGTLGQPQHF. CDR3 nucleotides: TGTGCCAGCAGCCCAGGGACATTGGGTCAGCCCCAGCATTTT.

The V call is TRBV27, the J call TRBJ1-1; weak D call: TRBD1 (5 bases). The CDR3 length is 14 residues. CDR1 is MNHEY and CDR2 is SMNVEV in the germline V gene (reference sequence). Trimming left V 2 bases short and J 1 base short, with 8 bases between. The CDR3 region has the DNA TGTGCCAGCAGTTTACGACAGTCGAACACTGAAGCTTTCTTT. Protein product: CASSLRQSNTEAFF.